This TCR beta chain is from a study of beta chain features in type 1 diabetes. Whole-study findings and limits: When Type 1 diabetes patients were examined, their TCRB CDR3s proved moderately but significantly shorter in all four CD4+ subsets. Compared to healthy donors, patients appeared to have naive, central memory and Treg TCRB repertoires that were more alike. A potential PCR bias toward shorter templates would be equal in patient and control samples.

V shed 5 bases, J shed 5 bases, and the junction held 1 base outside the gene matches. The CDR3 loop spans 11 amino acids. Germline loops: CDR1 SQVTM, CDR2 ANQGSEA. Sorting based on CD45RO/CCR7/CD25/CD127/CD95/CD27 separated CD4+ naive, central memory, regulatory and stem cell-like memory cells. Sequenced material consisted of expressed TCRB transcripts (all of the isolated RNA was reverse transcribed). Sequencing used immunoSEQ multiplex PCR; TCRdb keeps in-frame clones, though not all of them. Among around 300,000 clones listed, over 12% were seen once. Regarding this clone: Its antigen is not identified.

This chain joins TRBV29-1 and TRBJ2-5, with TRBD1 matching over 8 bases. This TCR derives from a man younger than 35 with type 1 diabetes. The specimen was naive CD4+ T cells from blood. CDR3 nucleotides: TGCAGCGTTCACAGGGGGGAGACCCAGTACTTC. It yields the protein CSVHRGETQYF.